A selection of T cell receptor beta chains follows, all from one sample in a study of blood T cell repertoires in COVID-19. The method was immunoSEQ multiplex PCR; TCRdb's version includes in-frame clones alone and lacks a portion of them. This table has 250,000 to 300,000 clones, over 65% appearing once. What was sequenced was peripheral blood. The receptors here all came from a man in his sixties who had recovered from COVID-19. CDR3s include the opening cysteine and the closing phenylalanine or tryptophan. D genes are given only for firm matches. Clone size appears in some rows only: once, few, many, or a class for an expanded clone.

cdr3_nt: TGTGCCACCAGCAGAGATCTTAGAAGGCTTGGGACAGGGAACAATGAGCAGTTCTTC
cdr3_aa: CATSRDLRRLGTGNNEQFF
v_call: TRBV15
j_call: TRBJ2-1
d_call: TRBD1
clone_size: .

cdr3_nt: TGCGCCAGCAGGACAGGGGGTGAGAGCACCGGGGAGCTGTTTTTT
cdr3_aa: CASRTGGESTGELFF
v_call: TRBV5-1
j_call: TRBJ2-2
d_call: TRBD1
clone_size: many

cdr3_nt: TGTGCCAGCAGCATTGGGACAGGGGGCACCGGGGAGCTGTTTTTT
cdr3_aa: CASSIGTGGTGELFF
v_call: TRBV9
j_call: TRBJ2-2
d_call: TRBD1
clone_size: once

cdr3_nt: TGTGCCAGCAGCCCCGGGTCCGAAAAACTGTTTTTT
cdr3_aa: CASSPGSEKLFF
v_call: TRBV5-5
j_call: TRBJ1-4
d_call: .
clone_size: once

cdr3_nt: TGTGCCAGCAGCTTAGCATCGGTTCGAACAGATACGCAGTATTTT
cdr3_aa: CASSLASVRTDTQYF
v_call: TRBV7-9
j_call: TRBJ2-3
d_call: .
clone_size: .

cdr3_nt: TGTGCCAGTAGTAAGACGGGAACTAATGAAAAACTGTTTTTT
cdr3_aa: CASSKTGTNEKLFF
v_call: TRBV19
j_call: TRBJ1-4
d_call: .
clone_size: .

cdr3_nt: TGTGCCAGCAGCTTAGAGGAGCCAGGGGCAGGGGGCTACACCTTC
cdr3_aa: CASSLEEPGAGGYTF
v_call: TRBV7-2
j_call: TRBJ1-2
d_call: .
clone_size: few

cdr3_nt: TGTGCCAGCAGTCTTGGGGGGTTCACCTCCTACAATGAGCAGTTCTTC
cdr3_aa: CASSLGGFTSYNEQFF
v_call: TRBV3-1/TRBV3-2
j_call: TRBJ2-1
d_call: .
clone_size: .

cdr3_nt: TGTGCCAGCAGCCGACAGGGAGCCTACGAGCAGTACTTC
cdr3_aa: CASSRQGAYEQYF
v_call: TRBV5-5
j_call: TRBJ2-7
d_call: TRBD1
clone_size: many

cdr3_nt: TGCGCCAGCAGTCCGTGGGGGCAGGGGGCATCAACTAATGAAAAACTGTTTTTT
cdr3_aa: CASSPWGQGASTNEKLFF
v_call: TRBV10-2
j_call: TRBJ1-4
d_call: TRBD1
clone_size: .

cdr3_nt: TGTGCCAGCAGCTTAGCCGGGCTAGCGGGGGGGCCTTATGAGCAGTTCTTC
cdr3_aa: CASSLAGLAGGPYEQFF
v_call: TRBV7-6
j_call: TRBJ2-1
d_call: TRBD2
clone_size: .

cdr3_nt: TGTGCCTGGGACCGGGGGAGTACCGGGGAGCTGTTTTTT
cdr3_aa: CAWDRGSTGELFF
v_call: TRBV30
j_call: TRBJ2-2
d_call: .
clone_size: .

cdr3_nt: TGTGCCAGTAGTATATTAGGGGGCAGGAATCAGCCCCAGCATTTT
cdr3_aa: CASSILGGRNQPQHF
v_call: TRBV19
j_call: TRBJ1-5
d_call: TRBD1
clone_size: .

cdr3_nt: TGTGCCAGCTCACCACCCGGGACAGGGTTTCGCCAGCCCCAGCATTTT
cdr3_aa: CASSPPGTGFRQPQHF
v_call: TRBV18
j_call: TRBJ1-5
d_call: TRBD1
clone_size: once

cdr3_nt: TGCGCCAGCAGCTTGGGGGTTGCGGGAACCTACGAGCAGTACTTC
cdr3_aa: CASSLGVAGTYEQYF
v_call: TRBV5-1
j_call: TRBJ2-7
d_call: .
clone_size: .

cdr3_nt: TGTGCCAGCAGGCGGACAGGGGGGAGAGGAGAGCAGTACTTC
cdr3_aa: CASRRTGGRGEQYF
v_call: TRBV6-5
j_call: TRBJ2-7
d_call: TRBD1
clone_size: .

cdr3_nt: TGCGCCAGCAGCTTCCTGAGAAGGGGAAACAAAAACATTCAGTACTTC
cdr3_aa: CASSFLRRGNKNIQYF
v_call: TRBV5-1
j_call: TRBJ2-4
d_call: .
clone_size: .

cdr3_nt: TGCAGCGTTCAAGGGGAGCCGGGACAAGGAACCAGACGAGCTTTCTTT
cdr3_aa: CSVQGEPGQGTRRAFF
v_call: TRBV29-1
j_call: TRBJ1-1
d_call: .
clone_size: .

cdr3_nt: TGTGCCACCAGCAGTGGACAGACGACACCCTTTAACGAGCAGTACTTC
cdr3_aa: CATSSGQTTPFNEQYF
v_call: TRBV15
j_call: TRBJ2-7
d_call: .
clone_size: .

cdr3_nt: TGTGCCAGCAGTCGGACAGGGGTGAGCAATCAGCCCCAGCATTTT
cdr3_aa: CASSRTGVSNQPQHF
v_call: TRBV6-5
j_call: TRBJ1-5
d_call: TRBD1
clone_size: .

cdr3_nt: TGCGCCAGCAGCCCGGGACTAGCGGGGGGGCCCAGCTCCTACAATGAGCAGTTCTTC
cdr3_aa: CASSPGLAGGPSSYNEQFF
v_call: TRBV4-1
j_call: TRBJ2-1
d_call: TRBD2
clone_size: .

cdr3_nt: TGTGCCAGCAGCACAGTAAGGGGGCGCAGAGGAAACACCATATATTTT
cdr3_aa: CASSTVRGRRGNTIYF
v_call: TRBV11-2
j_call: TRBJ1-3
d_call: TRBD1
clone_size: .

cdr3_nt: TGTGCCAGCAGTTTGGGGGGAGGAACTGAAGCTTTCTTT
cdr3_aa: CASSLGGGTEAFF
v_call: TRBV12-3/TRBV12-4
j_call: TRBJ1-1
d_call: .
clone_size: .

cdr3_nt: TGTGCCAGCAGCCCGACAGGGAAACGCACAGATACGCAGTATTTT
cdr3_aa: CASSPTGKRTDTQYF
v_call: TRBV3-1/TRBV3-2
j_call: TRBJ2-3
d_call: TRBD1
clone_size: .

cdr3_nt: TGTGCCAGCAGCAGGGACACGAACACTGAAGCTTTCTTT
cdr3_aa: CASSRDTNTEAFF
v_call: TRBV5-5
j_call: TRBJ1-1
d_call: .
clone_size: .

cdr3_nt: TGTGCCAGCAGGGACTACAGCTACGAGCAGTACTTC
cdr3_aa: CASRDYSYEQYF
v_call: TRBV2
j_call: TRBJ2-7
d_call: .
clone_size: .